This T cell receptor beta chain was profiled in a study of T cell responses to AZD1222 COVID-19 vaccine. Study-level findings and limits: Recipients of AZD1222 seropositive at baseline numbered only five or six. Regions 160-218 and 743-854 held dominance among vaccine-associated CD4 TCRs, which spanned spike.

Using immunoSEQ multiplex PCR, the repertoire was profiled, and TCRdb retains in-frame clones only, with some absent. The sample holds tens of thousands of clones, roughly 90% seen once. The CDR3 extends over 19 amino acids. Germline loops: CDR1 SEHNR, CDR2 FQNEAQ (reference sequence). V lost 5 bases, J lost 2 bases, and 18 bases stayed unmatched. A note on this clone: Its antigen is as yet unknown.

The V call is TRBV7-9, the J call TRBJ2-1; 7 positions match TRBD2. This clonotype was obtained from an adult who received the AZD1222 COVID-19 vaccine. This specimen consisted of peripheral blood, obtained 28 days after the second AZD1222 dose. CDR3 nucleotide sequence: TGTGCCAGCAGCCCCCGACTCCGGTTGGCGGGAGATGCCTACAATGAGCAGTTCTTC. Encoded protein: CASSPRLRLAGDAYNEQFF.